What follows are 28 T cell receptor beta chains derived from one specimen sequenced in a study of blood T cell repertoires in COVID-19. TCRdb's copy holds only in-frame clones and misses some; the assay was immunoSEQ multiplex PCR. The sample holds some 100,000 clones; 85% to 90% are singletons and the top ten take approximately 5.6%. Specimen: peripheral blood. The receptors come from a woman older than 75 with active COVID-19.

The chain combines TRBV6-1 with TRBJ2-5; D is possibly TRBD2 (7 bases). Trimming cost V 2 bases and J 4 bases, with 11 bases left between them. Germline values: CDR1 MNHNS, CDR2 SASEGT. This CDR3 comprises 14 residues. In nucleotides, the CDR3 is TGTGCCAGCAGTGAATGGGGGGGGCGAGAGACCCAGTACTTC. It yields the protein CASSEWGGRETQYF.

The rearrangement uses TRBV28 and TRBJ2-7; 7 bases align to TRBD2. Germline V gene lookup returns CDR1 MDHEN and CDR2 SYDVKM. V was clipped by 6 bases and J by 7 bases; unmatched bases: 15. The CDR3 sequence is 15 residues long. CDR3 amino acids: CASSLSGEKRHEQYF. CDR3 DNA: TGTGCCAGCAGCTTGAGCGGGGAAAAAAGGCATGAGCAGTACTTC.

The gene calls are TRBV7-2 and TRBJ1-3; D is unresolved. Germline-derived CDR1 and CDR2 are SGHTA and FQGNSA. Trimming pared 5 bases from V and 4 bases from J, leaving 9 bases between. This CDR3 region has 13 residues. The CDR3 spells CASSPSFGNTIYF. The CDR3 DNA follows: TGTGCCAGCAGCCCTTCGTTCGGAAACACCATATATTTT.

This rearrangement joins TRBV28 to TRBJ2-7, with D possibly matching TRBD2 (5 bases). Germline values: CDR1 MDHEN, CDR2 SYDVKM. The germline V and J ends were trimmed by 6 bases and 3 bases, with 12 bases remaining between them. The CDR3 loop spans 13 amino acids. CDR3 sequence reads: CASRFTGNYEQYF. The CDR3 DNA reads TGTGCCAGCAGATTTACCGGGAACTACGAGCAGTACTTC.

The chain carries TRBV21-1 and TRBJ2-3; TRBD2 is the table's D call and was not checked against the DNA. TRBV21-1 is classified as a pseudogene. The CDR3 has 17 residues. CDR3 nucleotide sequence: TGTGCCAGCAGCCAACGCCCCCGGTTGTTAGGCACAGATACGCAGTATTTT. Protein sequence: CASSQRPRLLGTDTQYF.

The V gene is TRBV7-3, the J gene TRBJ2-1, with a tentative D call TRBD2 (6 bases). Germline CDR1 and CDR2: SGHTA and FQGTGA. This CDR3 region has 15 residues. Deletions cut 3 bases from V and 5 bases from J, with 14 bases between. Here the CDR3 DNA reads TGTGCCAGCAGCTTGAGACTAGGCGGGAACAATGAGCAGTTCTTC. Protein product: CASSLRLGGNNEQFF. Looking up the rest from reference TRBV7-3 and TRBJ2-1 gives the full variable domain: GAGVSQTPSNKVTEKGKYVELRCDPISGHTALYWYRQSLGQGPEFLIYFQGTGAADDSGLPNDRFFAVRPEGSVSTLKIQRTERGDSAVYLCASSLRLGGNNEQFFGPGTRLTVL.

The chain links TRBV7-9 to TRBJ2-7; a possible D gene is TRBD2 (5 bases). Trimming left V 8 bases short and J 7 bases short, with 18 bases between. The germline gives CDR1 SEHNR, CDR2 FQNEAQ (reference sequence). The CDR3 runs 13 residues. The CDR3 DNA is TGTGCCAGCCAAAGTCCGGGAATGGGGGAGCAGTACTTC. It translates to CASQSPGMGEQYF.

The chain has TRBV6-2 or TRBV6-3 and TRBJ2-1; D is unclear. Germline V gene lookup returns CDR1 MNHEY and CDR2 SVGEGT. V shed 1 base and J shed 5 bases, with 12 bases lying between them. The CDR3 is 15 residues long. The CDR3 reads CASSYFVRNDNEQFF. DNA for the CDR3: TGTGCCAGCAGTTACTTCGTGCGGAACGACAATGAGCAGTTCTTC.

The gene calls are TRBV2 and TRBJ2-5; 8 bases line up with TRBD2. Trimming at V came to 5 bases and at J to 0 bases, leaving 11 bases not matched to a gene. Germline V CDR1 and CDR2: SNHLY, FYNNEI. The CDR3 is 17 amino acids. In DNA, the CDR3 is TGTGCCAGCAGTCCAACTCTAGCGGGCTGGTACCAAGAGACCCAGTACTTC. Amino acids: CASSPTLAGWYQETQYF.

The genes are TRBV29-1 and TRBJ2-1; the D is unclear. Germline-derived CDR1 and CDR2 are SQVTM and ANQGSEA. The CDR3 totals 15 residues. The V and J ends lost 7 bases and 0 bases respectively, with 16 bases between them. CDR3 residues: CSAIDWRSSYNEQFF. The CDR3 DNA reads TGCAGCGCAATCGACTGGCGGAGCTCCTACAATGAGCAGTTCTTC.

V is TRBV5-4 and J is TRBJ2-5; the match to TRBD2 covers 7 bases. Germline V gene data show CDR1 as SGHNT and CDR2 as YYREEE (reference sequence). The CDR3 length is 13 residues. Trimming took 4 bases from V and 7 from J; bases not matched to a gene: 7. This CDR3 reads CASSPTSPATQYF. The CDR3 DNA reads as TGTGCCAGCAGCCCGACTAGCCCTGCGACCCAGTACTTC. Together with reference TRBV5-4 and TRBJ2-5, the CDR3 gives the full variable domain: ETGVTQSPTHLIKTRGQQVTLRCSSQSGHNTVSWYQQALGQGPQFIFQYYREEENGRGNFPPRFSGLQFPNYSSELNVNALELDDSALYLCASSPTSPATQYFGPGTRLLVL.

The chain recombines TRBV5-1 with TRBJ1-1, with TRBD1 matching 7 bases. The CDR3 extends over 13 amino acids. Germline V gene lookup returns CDR1 SGHRS and CDR2 YFSETQ. V trimming: 6 bases; J trimming: 3 bases; junction bases outside the gene matches: 5. CDR3 amino acids: CASNKQGYTEAFF. CDR3 DNA sequence: TGCGCCAGCAACAAACAGGGGTACACTGAAGCTTTCTTT.

The chain is built from TRBV18 and TRBJ1-5; a weak D match, TRBD1 (6 bases). Between the trimmed V and J ends, which lost 5 bases and 3 bases, there was a span of 11 bases. The CDR3 runs to 14 residues. The germline V gene has CDR1 KGHSH and CDR2 LQKENI. CDR3 loop: CASSRTADNQPQHF. The CDR3, as DNA: TGTGCCAGCTCAAGGACAGCGGACAATCAGCCCCAGCATTTT.

V usage is TRBV15 and J usage is TRBJ2-5, with D possibly being TRBD1 (5 bases). Trimming removed 4 bases from V and 2 bases from J, with 17 bases in between. The V gene's germline CDR1 is LNHNV and CDR2 YYDKDF (reference sequence). There are 16 residues in the CDR3. The CDR3 DNA reads as TGTGCCACCAGCACCGTTCCGATTTCAGGGCAAGAGACCCAGTACTTC. This sequence encodes CATSTVPISGQETQYF.

V gene TRBV6-1 combines with J gene TRBJ2-3; D is unresolved. V lost 0 bases and J lost 2, with 6 bases in between. Germline values: CDR1 MNHNS, CDR2 SASEGT. CDR3 length: 14 residues. CDR3 coding DNA: TGTGCCAGCAGTGAAGCCGGAGTCACAGATACGCAGTATTTT. As protein: CASSEAGVTDTQYF.

This clone turned up a few times. The rearrangement joins TRBV19 to TRBJ2-2; no firm D call. Per the germline V gene, CDR1 is LNHDA and CDR2 is SQIVND (reference sequence). The CDR3 contains 13 residues. The CDR3, as DNA: TGTGCGATCCAAACTGTTAACACCGGGGAGCTGTTTTTT. It codes for CAIQTVNTGELFF.

CDR3 protein: CATSVGDRSYNEQFF. In DNA, the CDR3 is TGTGCCACCAGTGTAGGGGACAGGTCCTACAATGAGCAGTTCTTC. The chain carries TRBV24-1 and TRBJ2-1, with 8 bases matching TRBD1. The CDR3 totals 15 residues. The germline V gene encodes CDR1 KGHDR and CDR2 SFDVKD. V gave up 5 bases and J gave up 1 base; unmatched junction bases: 3.

The V and J genes are TRBV19 and TRBJ2-1; a weak D match, TRBD2 (5 bases). The germline CDR1 and CDR2 sequences are LNHDA and SQIVND (reference sequence). The CDR3 has 14 residues. Trimming removed 6 bases from V and 6 bases from J, with 15 bases in between. CDR3 sequence (DNA): TGTGCCAGTAGACACATACTAGAGAGCAATGAGCAGTTCTTC. Translated: CASRHILESNEQFF.

This chain uses TRBV28 with TRBJ2-7; D not resolved. V was pared by 3 bases and J by 4 bases, with 4 bases between. The CDR3 covers 11 residues. Germline-derived CDR1 and CDR2 are MDHEN and SYDVKM. CDR3 nucleotides: TGTGCCAGCAGTTTCCGTTACGAGCAGTACTTC. This gives the protein CASSFRYEQYF.

This clone was observed a handful of times. The gene calls are TRBV7-6 and TRBJ1-1; the match to TRBD1 covers 10 bases. From germline, CDR1 is SGHVS and CDR2 FNYEAQ. Trimming removed 5 bases from V and 0 bases from J; junction bases left unmatched: 3. The CDR3 is 15 amino acids. CDR3 in DNA: TGTGCCAGCAGCGTGGGGACAGGGGTGAACACTGAAGCTTTCTTT. Its translation is CASSVGTGVNTEAFF.

The rearrangement joins TRBV4-1 to TRBJ1-4; tentatively, D is TRBD1 (5 bases). The V gene lost 0 bases and the J gene lost 10 bases, with 12 bases spanning the gap. The germline CDR1 and CDR2 sequences are MGHRA and YSYEKL. CDR3 length: 14 residues. The DNA of the CDR3 is TGCGCCAGCAGCCAAGATTTGGAGGGGAGAAAACTGTTTTTT. This sequence encodes CASSQDLEGRKLFF.

CDR3 DNA: TGTGCCAGCAGCCTCTCCCGGGACAGAGTCGGGGAGCTGTTTTTT. This translates into CASSLSRDRVGELFF. This chain uses TRBV6-2 or TRBV6-3 with TRBJ2-2, with 7 bases fitting TRBD1. Germline V gene lookup returns CDR1 MNHEY and CDR2 SVGEGT. Trimming cost V 6 bases and J 7 bases; bases outside gene matches: 11. There are 15 residues in the CDR3.

This chain joins TRBV18 and TRBJ2-5; TRBD2 matches 11 bases. This CDR3 has 14 amino acids. After removal of 3 bases from V and 5 bases from J, the junction contained 2 bases not matched to a gene. Germline V lookup: CDR1 KGHSH, CDR2 LQKENI. This CDR3 reads CASSPTSGAETQYF. The CDR3 bases are TGTGCCAGCTCACCGACTAGCGGGGCCGAGACCCAGTACTTC.

This clone has only one observation. The V gene is TRBV3-1 (or the pseudogene TRBV3-2), the J gene TRBJ2-1, with 11 bases lining up with TRBD2. Germline assignment: CDR1 LGHDT and CDR2 YNNKEL (reference sequence). The CDR3 spans 16 residues. V shed 3 bases and J 10 bases; nucleotides not matched to a gene: 11. The CDR3 spells CASSQRIAGGPLEQFF. The DNA for the CDR3 is TGTGCCAGCAGCCAGCGTATAGCGGGAGGGCCCTTGGAGCAGTTCTTC.

V gene TRBV5-4 combines with J gene TRBJ1-2; 7 bases match TRBD1. V gave up 0 bases and J gave up 7 bases; unmatched junction bases: 6. Germline values: CDR1 SGHNT, CDR2 YYREEE (reference sequence). The CDR3 sequence is 14 residues long. CDR3 sequence: CASSLAGGVGGYTF. In nucleotides, the CDR3 is TGTGCCAGCAGCTTGGCAGGGGGTGTAGGTGGCTACACCTTC. The full variable domain, with the rest looked up from reference TRBV5-4 and TRBJ1-2, is ETGVTQSPTHLIKTRGQQVTLRCSSQSGHNTVSWYQQALGQGPQFIFQYYREEENGRGNFPPRFSGLQFPNYSSELNVNALELDDSALYLCASSLAGGVGGYTFGSGTRLTVV.

V gene TRBV5-6 combines with J gene TRBJ2-2; 8 positions agree with TRBD2. V lost 7 bases to trimming and J lost 4 bases; unmatched junction nucleotides: 6. Per the germline V gene, CDR1 is SGHDT and CDR2 is YYEEEE. This CDR3 spans 14 amino acids. CDR3 amino acids: CASLSGRGTGELFF. The DNA for the CDR3 is TGTGCCAGCTTAAGCGGGAGAGGCACCGGGGAGCTGTTTTTT. The whole variable domain, filled in from reference TRBV5-6 and TRBJ2-2, reads DAGVTQSPTHLIKTRGQQVTLRCSPKSGHDTVSWYQQALGQGPQFIFQYYEEEERQRGNFPDRFSGHQFPNYSSELNVNALLLGDSALYLCASLSGRGTGELFFGEGSRLTVL.

The V and J genes are TRBV7-2 and TRBJ2-3, with D perhaps TRBD2 (5 bases). V was trimmed by 0 bases and J by 2 bases, leaving 6 bases between them. The CDR3 sequence is 14 residues long. The V gene's germline CDR1 is SGHTA and CDR2 FQGNSA. CDR3 bases: TGTGCCAGCAGCTTAGCGGGAGCCACAGATACGCAGTATTTT. It is translated as CASSLAGATDTQYF.

This clone was observed once. The chain carries TRBV19 and TRBJ1-5; tentatively, D is TRBD1 (5 bases). The CDR3 has 14 amino acids. Trimming removed 4 bases from V and 0 bases from J, with 7 bases in between. Germline assignment: CDR1 LNHDA and CDR2 SQIVND (reference sequence). In nucleotides, the CDR3 is TGTGCCAGTAGTAGGGACTATAGCAATCAGCCCCAGCATTTT. Amino acids: CASSRDYSNQPQHF.